This T cell receptor (beta chain) emerged from a study of blood T cell repertoires in COVID-19. The wider study: Acute and convalescent COVID-19 specimens originated in the United States, Italy and Spain. The cDNA or gDNA used as material had been derived from T cells, B-cell-depleted T cells, or PBMCs.

Produced via immunoSEQ multiplex PCR; TCRdb's table is partial and in-frame only. The sample contains under 400,000 clones, roughly 89% of which appear only once. V gave up 3 bases and J gave up 11 bases, with 9 bases separating them. This CDR3 region has 11 residues. Germline V gene lookup returns CDR1 KGHDR and CDR2 SFDVKD. Seattle patients were enrolled while actively infected and followed longitudinally. Sequenced material: peripheral blood. This chain connects TRBV24-1 to TRBJ1-1, with D unresolved. The receptor's source is a woman aged 60 to 75 with COVID-19, enrolled during active disease. The DNA of the CDR3 is TGTGCCACCAGTGATCGACAAAGGGCTTTCTTT. Translation gives CATSDRQRAFF.